The 10 T cell receptor beta chains below were found in one sample sequenced in a study of cytomegalovirus exposure and HLA in healthy donors. The protocol was immunoSEQ multiplex PCR, while the TCRdb copy is restricted to in-frame clones and leaves out a portion. Here the sample spans about 240,000 clones, 80% to 90% being singletons. What was sequenced was PBMCs. The origin of the receptors is a man between 18 and 35 years old in good health and CMV-seronegative.

The CDR3 DNA reads TGTGCCAGCAGCTTAGGGGGGCAAAGCGAGCAGTACTTC. Translation: CASSLGGQSEQYF. The chain joins TRBV7-6 to TRBJ2-7; possibly TRBD1 for D (6 bases). The germline V gene has CDR1 SGHVS and CDR2 FNYEAQ. The CDR3 has 13 amino acids. V was shortened by 1 base and J by 6 bases, with 10 bases between the two germline ends. Drawing the rest from reference TRBV7-6 and TRBJ2-7, the complete variable domain is GAGVSQSPRYKVTKRGQDVALRCDPISGHVSLYWYRQALGQGPEFLTYFNYEAQQDKSGLPNDRFSAERPEGSISTLTIQRTEQRDSAMYRCASSLGGQSEQYFGPGTRLTVT.

A word on this clone: The same CDR3 is also encoded by other DNA sequences in this sample. The chain employs TRBV6-1 and TRBJ2-7; the D is unclear. The CDR3 sequence is 10 residues long. V lost 6 bases and J 3 bases, leaving 3 bases between the germline ends. CDR1 is MNHNS, CDR2 SASEGT, per germline. This CDR3 is CASSLYEQYF. The CDR3 DNA reads as TGTGCCAGCAGCCTCTACGAGCAGTACTTC.

This clone was observed a few times. This chain joins TRBV6-1 and TRBJ1-1; D is ambiguous. Germline values: CDR1 MNHNS, CDR2 SASEGT. Trimming removed 1 base at V and 5 bases at J, with 11 bases between. CDR3 size: 14 residues. CDR3: CASSEVGVRTEAFF. CDR3 DNA sequence: TGTGCCAGCAGTGAAGTCGGGGTGAGGACTGAAGCTTTCTTT.

In DNA form, the CDR3 reads TGCGCCAGCAGCCTAGGCGGGTACAATGAGCAGTTCTTC. Translated: CASSLGGYNEQFF. The chain carries TRBV4-3 and TRBJ2-1; D is possibly TRBD2 (5 bases). Germline CDR1 is LGHNA and CDR2 is YSLEER. Trimming left V 4 bases short and J 4 bases short, with 8 bases between. The CDR3 sequence is 13 residues long.

The chain has TRBV5-1 and TRBJ2-6, with D uncertain. The CDR3 consists of 14 residues. Germline CDR1 and CDR2: SGHRS and YFSETQ. With 2 bases removed from V and 0 bases from J, the gap between germline ends came to 3 bases. CDR3 amino acids: CASSLASGANVLTF. In DNA, the CDR3 is TGCGCCAGCAGCTTAGCCTCTGGGGCCAACGTCCTGACTTTC.

With respect to this clone: Other nucleotide sequences in the sample specify the same CDR3. The V and J genes are TRBV20-1 and TRBJ1-2; D call uncertain. This CDR3 is built from 11 residues. Trimming cost V 2 bases and J 5 bases, with 6 bases left between them. In germline, CDR1 is DFQATT, CDR2 SNEGSKA (reference sequence). CDR3: CSARTGYGYTF. CDR3 sequence (DNA): TGCAGTGCTAGAACGGGGTATGGCTACACCTTC.

The CDR3 region has the DNA TGTGCCAGCTCACCAACCGGGACAGGGAACGGTCAGCCCCAGCATTTT. This gives the protein CASSPTGTGNGQPQHF. The chain couples TRBV18 to TRBJ1-5, with 9 bases aligning to TRBD1. Germline-derived CDR1 and CDR2 are KGHSH and LQKENI. Unmatched junction bases numbered 8, after V lost 2 bases and J lost 6 bases. The CDR3 is 16 residues long.

The V call is TRBV29-1, the J call TRBJ1-5; no clear D gene. Germline V gene sequence: CDR1 SQVTM, CDR2 ANQGSEA. The V gene lost 8 bases and the J gene lost 0 bases, with 11 bases spanning the gap. This CDR3 has 13 amino acids. Written as DNA, the CDR3 is TGCAGCTTTACAGAGAATAGCAATCAGCCCCAGCATTTT. Translation: CSFTENSNQPQHF.

The V and J genes are TRBV7-3 and TRBJ2-1, with 9 nucleotides matching TRBD2. Germline loops: CDR1 SGHTA, CDR2 FQGTGA. V was clipped by 0 bases and J by 4 bases; unmatched bases: 4. The CDR3 runs 16 residues. Here the CDR3 reads CASSLTGTSTYNEQFF. The CDR3 DNA reads TGTGCCAGCAGCTTAACCGGGACTAGCACATACAATGAGCAGTTCTTC.

J is TRBJ2-7 and V is TRBV27, with D perhaps TRBD2 (6 bases). The germline gives CDR1 MNHEY, CDR2 SMNVEV (reference sequence). This CDR3 contains 15 residues. V lost 8 bases and J 2 bases, leaving 19 bases between the germline ends. CDR3 nucleotides: TGTGCCAGCGCTCTTGGGGCGGGGAGCACCTACGAGCAGTACTTC. Translating gives CASALGAGSTYEQYF.